Each of the 3 T cell receptor beta chains below was sequenced from the same sample in a study of blood T cell repertoires in COVID-19. The assay was immunoSEQ multiplex PCR, and TCRdb's table has in-frame clones only and misses some. The sample includes some 250,000 clones, roughly 77% of them seen just once. The sequenced sample was peripheral blood. The origin of the receptors is a woman older than 75 with acute or convalescent COVID-19.

V usage is TRBV2 and J usage is TRBJ2-7; D might be TRBD1 (5 bases). This CDR3 has 14 residues. V gave up 2 bases and J gave up 2 bases, with 10 bases separating them. CDR1 is SNHLY, CDR2 FYNNEI, per germline. The CDR3, as DNA: TGTGCCAGCAGTGAACAGGGCCCTCCCTACGAGCAGTACTTC. The encoded protein is CASSEQGPPYEQYF. Drawing the rest from reference TRBV2 and TRBJ2-7, the complete variable domain is EPEVTQTPSHQVTQMGQEVILRCVPISNHLYFYWYRQILGQKVEFLVSFYNNEISEKSEIFDDQFSVERPDGSNFTLKIRSTKLEDSAMYFCASSEQGPPYEQYFGPGTRLTVT.

This clone was observed a handful of times. V usage is TRBV20-1 and J usage is TRBJ2-3, with unresolved D. Deletions cut 3 bases from V and 4 bases from J, with 11 bases between. This CDR3 is built from 13 residues. CDR1 is DFQATT and CDR2 is SNEGSKA in the germline V gene (reference sequence). The CDR3 DNA is TGCAGTGCTAGTTTATCAGGCGCAGATACGCAGTATTTT. It encodes CSASLSGADTQYF.

This chain connects TRBV7-2 to TRBJ2-5; 7 bases line up with TRBD2. CDR1 is SGHTA and CDR2 is FQGNSA in the germline V gene. With V trimmed by 5 bases and J by 4 bases, 7 bases remained unmatched. The CDR3 runs 14 residues. DNA of the CDR3: TGTGCCAGCAGCACCTGGACTAGTGTAGAGACCCAGTACTTC. It encodes CASSTWTSVETQYF.